This T cell receptor beta chain stems from a study of response to subunit inactivated influenza vaccine. This clonotype was counted a few times. What it recognizes is unknown. TCRdb passed the RT-PCR reads through MiXCR, listing each CDR3 protein once. The data show around 790,000 distinct CDR3 sequences, less than 25% seen once. CDR1 and CDR2 from the germline V gene are LGHNA and YNFKEQ. CDR3 length equals 15 residues. The ends were cut back, 1 base at V and 6 bases at J, with 12 bases in the middle. Study conclusions and caveats: It was the authors' suggestion that each seasonal influenza vaccination recruits few new T cells.

The V gene is TRBV4-2, the J gene TRBJ1-4; D is uncertain. The receptor was derived from a man aged 50-59 years who received an inactivated influenza vaccine. Sequencing used PBMCs from blood, obtained 4 to 6 days after vaccination. In DNA, the CDR3 is TGTGCCAGCAGCCAAGGTGGAGGGAGAGATGAAAAACTGTTTTTT. Residues: CASSQGGGRDEKLFF.